Below, 23 T cell receptor beta chains from the same sample are listed, as sequenced in a study of blood T cell repertoires in COVID-19. Assay: immunoSEQ multiplex PCR; the TCRdb copy retains only in-frame clones and omits some. The sample lists over 90,000 clones; roughly 92% were seen once. Sequencing input: peripheral blood. These receptors were taken from a woman between 45 and 65 years old with COVID-19, enrolled during active disease.

Details on this clone: The junction does not match germline at one end; this may be a read error. The chain carries TRBV30 and TRBJ1-5; D might be TRBD1 (5 bases). Germline CDR1 and CDR2: GTSNPN and SVGIG (reference sequence). CDR3 size: 15 residues. CDR3 in amino acids: CAWSSGGGGKQPQHF. The CDR3, as DNA: TGTGCCTGGAGTTCCGGGGGAGGCGGCAAACAGCCCCAGCATTTT.

The chain combines TRBV13 with TRBJ1-2; no reliable D call. The CDR3 spans 12 residues. Germline CDR1 is PRHDT and CDR2 is FYEKMQ (reference sequence). Trimming took off 4 bases at V and 8 bases at J, with 11 bases between the two ends. The CDR3 protein is CASSSWLSGYTF. CDR3 coding DNA: TGTGCCAGCAGCTCTTGGTTAAGCGGCTACACCTTC.

V gene TRBV6-5 combines with J gene TRBJ2-5, with a weak D call TRBD2 (5 bases). From germline, CDR1 is MNHEY and CDR2 SVGAGI. The CDR3 is 13 residues long. V was trimmed by 6 bases and J by 0 bases, leaving 8 bases between them. The DNA for the CDR3 is TGTGCCAGCAGCCTCGGGAACCAAGAGACCCAGTACTTC. Translation gives CASSLGNQETQYF.

DNA for the CDR3: TGTGCCAGCAGTCCTCGGACTACCGGCACCGGGGAGCTGTTTTTT. Protein sequence: CASSPRTTGTGELFF. The J gene is TRBJ2-2, the V gene TRBV2; a weak D match, TRBD2 (6 bases). V gave up 5 bases and J gave up 4 bases, with 14 bases separating them. The length of the CDR3 is 15 residues. The V gene's germline CDR1 is SNHLY and CDR2 FYNNEI.

The rearrangement joins TRBV11-2 to TRBJ2-5; D is perhaps TRBD1 (5 bases). V lost 4 bases, J lost 1 base, and 13 bases lay in between. The germline V gene has CDR1 SGHAT and CDR2 FQNNGV. This CDR3 region has 15 residues. The CDR3 DNA reads as TGTGCCAGCAGCTCAAGGGGTTTGTCCCAAGAGACCCAGTACTTC. As protein: CASSSRGLSQETQYF.

V gene TRBV5-6 combines with J gene TRBJ2-7, with TRBD1 identical over 11 bases. Germline V lookup: CDR1 SGHDT, CDR2 YYEEEE. The CDR3 runs 15 residues. The V and J ends lost 4 bases and 4 bases, in that order; junction bases with no gene match: 7. The CDR3: CASSRPGQGDYEQYF. CDR3 DNA sequence: TGTGCCAGCAGCAGGCCGGGACAGGGGGATTACGAGCAGTACTTC.

This clone was detected only once. This chain links TRBV19 with TRBJ1-2; 11 bases are a match to TRBD1. The CDR3 contains 15 residues. Germline loops: CDR1 LNHDA, CDR2 SQIVND (reference sequence). V gave up 6 bases and J gave up 4 bases; unmatched junction bases: 7. CDR3 residues: CASSLGQGATYGYTF. CDR3 nucleotides: TGTGCCAGTAGCCTAGGACAGGGGGCTACCTATGGCTACACCTTC. Full variable domain (remainder filled in from reference TRBV19 and TRBJ1-2): DGGITQSPKYLFRKEGQNVTLSCEQNLNHDAMYWYRQDPGQGLRLIYYSQIVNDFQKGDIAEGYSVSREKKESFPLTVTSAQKNPTAFYLCASSLGQGATYGYTFGSGTRLTVV.

The chain recombines TRBV9 with TRBJ1-2, with 9 bases matching TRBD1. From germline, CDR1 is SGDLS and CDR2 YYNGEE. This CDR3 spans 15 amino acids. With 4 bases clipped from V and 7 bases from J, the junction kept 11 bases outside the gene matches. CDR3 sequence (DNA): TGTGCCAGCAGCCCCCGGGACAGGGCAGTGGGTGGCTACACCTTC. Translation gives CASSPRDRAVGGYTF.

The chain combines TRBV5-1 with TRBJ2-6; no clear D gene. CDR1 SGHRS and CDR2 YFSETQ come from the germline V gene. Trimming removed 2 bases from V and 2 bases from J, with 5 bases in between. The CDR3 is made up of 14 amino acids. The CDR3: CASSFYTGANVLTF. The CDR3 coding sequence is TGCGCCAGCAGCTTTTATACTGGGGCCAACGTCCTGACTTTC. Looking up the rest from reference TRBV5-1 and TRBJ2-6 gives the full variable domain: KAGVTQTPRYLIKTRGQQVTLSCSPISGHRSVSWYQQTPGQGLQFLFEYFSETQRNKGNFPGRFSGRQFSNSRSEMNVSTLELGDSALYLCASSFYTGANVLTFGAGSRLTVL.

The chain couples TRBV19 to TRBJ1-2, with 11 bases aligning to TRBD1. J lost 2 bases, V lost 2 bases, and 1 base had no gene match. CDR1 is LNHDA, CDR2 SQIVND, per germline (reference sequence). CDR3 length equals 15 residues. CDR3 amino acids: CASSIRTGGNYGYTF. The CDR3 DNA is TGTGCCAGTAGTATACGGACAGGGGGCAACTATGGCTACACCTTC.

The chain links TRBV6-2 or TRBV6-3 to TRBJ2-2, with 8 bases lining up with TRBD2. Germline loops: CDR1 MNHEY, CDR2 SVGEGT. J was trimmed by 0 bases and V by 3 bases; bases with no gene match: 6. The CDR3 covers 17 residues. CDR3 coding DNA: TGTGCCAGCAGTTATCAAGCGGGGGCACCGAACACCGGGGAGCTGTTTTTT. Translating gives CASSYQAGAPNTGELFF.

V and J are TRBV24-1 and TRBJ2-2; D perhaps matches TRBD1 (6 bases). Trimming took 0 bases from V and 5 from J, leaving 15 bases between them. CDR1 is KGHDR, CDR2 SFDVKD, per germline. CDR3 length: 17 residues. CDR3 sequence: CATSDLEEAGETGELFF. The DNA for the CDR3 is TGTGCCACCAGTGATTTGGAGGAGGCAGGGGAAACCGGGGAGCTGTTTTTT.

Written as DNA, the CDR3 is TGTGCCTGGAGGCATCTGCGACAGGCTGAAGCTTTCTTT. Translating it yields CAWRHLRQAEAFF. V usage is TRBV30 and J usage is TRBJ1-1; a weak D match, TRBD1 (6 bases). CDR1 and CDR2 from the germline V gene are GTSNPN and SVGIG (reference sequence). The V end lost 3 bases, the J end lost 6 bases, and 14 bases lay between the germline ends. The CDR3 contains 13 residues.

The J gene is TRBJ1-1, the V gene TRBV5-6; 9 bases map to TRBD1. This CDR3 region has 15 residues. With 2 bases clipped from V and 0 bases from J, the junction kept 2 bases outside the gene matches. Germline CDR1 reads SGHDT; CDR2 reads YYEEEE. CDR3 sequence reads: CASSFGTGMNTEAFF. The CDR3 nucleotides read TGTGCCAGCAGCTTTGGGACAGGGATGAACACTGAAGCTTTCTTT.

This chain uses TRBV13 with TRBJ2-7; 10 nucleotides match TRBD2. The CDR3 covers 16 residues. CDR1 and CDR2 (germline): PRHDT, FYEKMQ (reference sequence). Trimming at V came to 0 bases and at J to 2 bases, leaving 4 bases not matched to a gene. CDR3 DNA: TGTGCCAGCAGCTTAGGCGCTAGCGGGGGACCCTACGAGCAGTACTTC. It yields the protein CASSLGASGGPYEQYF.

The CDR3 loop is CASSSPGQGAYGYTF. The CDR3 DNA reads as TGTGCCAGCAGCTCCCCGGGACAGGGGGCCTATGGCTACACCTTC. The chain has TRBV7-2 and TRBJ1-2; 12 nucleotides agree with TRBD1. This CDR3 has 15 residues. V was pared by 4 bases and J by 4 bases, with 4 bases of the junction left unmatched. Looked up from germline, CDR1 is SGHTA and CDR2 is FQGNSA.

The V call is TRBV12-3 or TRBV12-4, the J call TRBJ1-6; no clear D. The V gene lost 10 bases and the J gene lost 5 bases, with 12 bases spanning the gap. The CDR3 consists of 13 residues. The CDR3 is CATSPIHNSPLHF. The CDR3 nucleotides read TGTGCCACCAGCCCAATCCATAATTCACCCCTCCACTTT.

This clone occurred once. The chain has TRBV19 and TRBJ1-2, with D possibly being TRBD1 (5 bases). The CDR3 runs to 12 residues. V lost 4 bases, J lost 11 bases, and 14 bases lay in between. Germline V gene data show CDR1 as LNHDA and CDR2 as SQIVND (reference sequence). In nucleotides, the CDR3 is TGTGCCAGTAGTACCGGGCCTTCAGGGTACACCTTC. Translated, it gives CASSTGPSGYTF.

The chain joins TRBV19 to TRBJ1-2; 8 bases fit TRBD1. The CDR3 is 12 amino acids. The V segment lost 5 bases and the J segment 5 bases; nucleotides outside the gene matches: 1. Germline V gene sequence: CDR1 LNHDA, CDR2 SQIVND (reference sequence). The CDR3 loop is CASSGQGYGYTF. The CDR3 nucleotides are TGTGCCAGTAGTGGACAGGGTTATGGCTACACCTTC.

The rearrangement links TRBV28 to TRBJ1-2, with D possibly TRBD1 on 5 matching bases. This CDR3 contains 14 residues. V was clipped by 1 base and J by 8 bases, with 14 bases between them. The V gene's germline CDR1 is MDHEN and CDR2 SYDVKM. DNA for the CDR3: TGTGCCAGCAGTTTATCCCCCCGGGGGTCCGGCTACACCTTC. Translated: CASSLSPRGSGYTF.

This chain joins TRBV12-3 or TRBV12-4 and TRBJ1-4; no definite D call. V dropped 7 bases and J dropped 7 bases, with 10 bases sitting between them. The CDR3 contains 12 residues. CDR3 sequence reads: CASMGRGEKLFF. CDR3 in DNA: TGTGCCAGCATGGGTCGCGGTGAAAAACTGTTTTTT.

The chain joins TRBV4-3 to TRBJ2-1, with 10 bases lining up with TRBD2. Germline V gene sequence: CDR1 LGHNA, CDR2 YSLEER. The CDR3 runs 19 residues. J gave up 4 bases and V 4 bases, and 16 bases lay outside the gene matches. CDR3 bases: TGCGCCAGCAGCCGATCCCAGACTAGCGGGTGGTCCTTATACAATGAGCAGTTCTTC. Translation: CASSRSQTSGWSLYNEQFF.

This chain uses TRBV29-1 with TRBJ1-5, with 7 bases identical to TRBD1. CDR1 and CDR2 (germline): SQVTM, ANQGSEA. The J segment lost 4 bases and the V segment lost 6 bases, leaving 6 bases of the junction unmatched. The length of the CDR3 is 13 residues. The CDR3 is CSVGGTENQPQHF. CDR3 sequence (DNA): TGCAGCGTGGGCGGGACAGAGAATCAGCCCCAGCATTTT.